The present entry profiles one T cell receptor (beta chain) with its context. The antigen is not known. In germline, CDR1 is SGDLS, CDR2 YYNGEE. V shed 0 bases, J shed 2 bases, and the junction held 2 bases outside the gene matches. The CDR3 loop spans 15 amino acids. This entry belongs to a study of naive CD8 T cells in extremely preterm neonates. Data came from immunoSEQ multiplex PCR; TCRdb stores just in-frame clones and leaves some out. This repertoire shows 7,400 or so clones, 95% to 98% found once; its top ten account for about 0.35%. Study findings and constraints: Compared with all age groups, preterm neonates showed less repertoire richness.

Deliveries were elective term cesareans at roughly 35-42 weeks, with no labor or membrane rupture. Sequenced material: naive CD8+ T cells from cord blood. The chain combines TRBV9 with TRBJ1-3; the match to TRBD1 covers 7 bases. The source is a newborn in good health. The CDR3 nucleotides read TGTGCCAGCAGCGTAGTGACAGGGCCTGGAAACACCATATATTTT. The encoded protein is CASSVVTGPGNTIYF.